This T cell receptor beta chain was found in a study of cytomegalovirus exposure and HLA in healthy donors. This PCR relied on a set of 60 Vbeta primers and 13 Jbeta primers. Sequencing was performed with immunoSEQ multiplex PCR; in TCRdb, only in-frame clones are kept and a portion is missing. Of roughly 110,000 clones listed, 81% are singletons. About this clone: Its antigen is currently unknown.

CDR3 size: 15 residues. The V segment lost 5 bases and the J segment 2 bases; nucleotides outside the gene matches: 5. Germline V gene sequence: CDR1 SGHTA, CDR2 FQGNSA. The study's findings and limits: Cytomegalovirus association was listed for 150 or so TCR beta chains.

Sequenced input: PBMCs. This chain joins TRBV7-2 and TRBJ2-5, with 10 positions matching TRBD1. The receptor was isolated from a man younger than 40 in good health and CMV-seronegative. The DNA of the CDR3 is TGTGCCAGCAGCCCCGACAGGGGGCGGCAAGAGACCCAGTACTTC. The encoded protein is CASSPDRGRQETQYF.